What follows are 10 T cell receptor beta chains derived from one specimen sequenced in a study of CD8+ T cells in alopecia areata. Sequencing used cDNA as its template, made by extracting RNA and reverse transcribing it. Measured with immunoSEQ multiplex PCR; TCRdb has only the in-frame clones, and not every one. The sample consists of under 350,000 clones, 55% to 70% of them appearing once. Treatment denoted: oral pan-JAK inhibitor, 5-10 mg twice daily. Sequenced here: CD4+ T cells sorted from blood, sampled at week 24, from a patient treated with tofacitinib. These receptors were taken from a human donor with alopecia areata.

The chain links TRBV9 to TRBJ2-1, with D hard to call. Germline V gives CDR1 SGDLS, CDR2 YYNGEE. The V end was cut by 2 bases, the J end by 5 bases, with 11 bases between. This CDR3 is built from 14 residues. CDR3: CASSVRFRDNEQFF. DNA of the CDR3: TGTGCCAGCAGCGTGCGGTTCAGAGACAATGAGCAGTTCTTC.

This chain connects TRBV30 to TRBJ2-2; D gene uncertain. The germline V gene has CDR1 GTSNPN and CDR2 SVGIG (reference sequence). The length of the CDR3 is 13 residues. Trimming pared 3 bases from V and 3 bases from J, leaving 8 bases between. The chain's CDR3 is CAWRAQYTGELFF. As DNA, the CDR3 is TGTGCCTGGAGGGCCCAGTACACCGGGGAGCTGTTTTTT.

This chain connects TRBV29-1 to TRBJ2-5, with D tentatively TRBD1 or TRBD2 (5 bases each). CDR3 size: 13 residues. The germline CDR1 and CDR2 sequences are SQVTM and ANQGSEA. Deletions cut 7 bases from V and 5 bases from J, with 17 bases between. The CDR3, as DNA: TGCAGCGGGGGGAATCTACTCCGGGAGACCCAGTACTTC. This translates into CSGGNLLRETQYF.

The chain is built from TRBV6-5 and TRBJ2-3, with TRBD1 identical over 10 bases. CDR1 and CDR2 from the germline V gene are MNHEY and SVGAGI. The CDR3 extends over 15 amino acids. V dropped 6 bases and J dropped 4; count of bases not matched to a gene: 7. CDR3 amino acids: CASRPGQGLSDTQYF. CDR3 nucleotides: TGTGCCAGCAGACCGGGACAGGGGTTATCAGATACGCAGTATTTT.

The chain uses TRBV15 and TRBJ2-3, with 7 bases that match TRBD1. CDR1 is LNHNV, CDR2 YYDKDF, per germline (reference sequence). The trim removed 6 bases at V and 0 bases at J, leaving 9 bases unmatched. The CDR3 length is 16 residues. CDR3 nucleotides: TGTGCCACCAGGACCCCATTGACAGGGAGCACAGATACGCAGTATTTT. This encodes CATRTPLTGSTDTQYF.

This clone has just a few counts. The CDR3 sequence is CASSRDRDQPQHF. CDR3 in DNA: TGTGCCAGCAGCCGGGACCGAGATCAGCCCCAGCATTTT. This sequence joins TRBV5-8 and TRBJ1-5; maybe TRBD1 (5 bases). The V end lost 4 bases, the J end lost 5 bases, and 10 bases lay between the germline ends. The germline V gene encodes CDR1 SGHTS and CDR2 YDEGEE. The CDR3 runs to 13 residues. Complete variable domain (other parts from reference TRBV5-8 and TRBJ1-5): EAGVTQSPTHLIKTRGQQATLRCSPISGHTSVYWYQQALGLGLQFLLWYDEGEERNRGNFPPRFSGRQFPNYSSELNVNALELEDSALYLCASSRDRDQPQHFGDGTRLSIL.

The V gene is TRBV7-9, the J gene TRBJ2-3; 8 positions match TRBD2. The CDR3 has 16 residues. The V gene's germline CDR1 is SEHNR and CDR2 FQNEAQ (reference sequence). V lost 3 bases, J lost 0 bases, and 5 bases stayed unmatched. CDR3 in DNA: TGTGCCAGCAGCTTCCGCGGGGGGCCAAGCACAGATACGCAGTATTTT. Protein sequence: CASSFRGGPSTDTQYF.

The V call is TRBV10-3, the J call TRBJ2-2; D unresolved. V lost 10 bases and J lost 5, with 14 bases in between. The CDR3 has 13 amino acids. Germline lookup yields CDR1 ENHRY and CDR2 SYGVKD. The chain's CDR3 is CATLGQDTGELFF. Written as DNA, the CDR3 is TGTGCCACCCTTGGCCAGGATACCGGGGAGCTGTTTTTT.

This clone was seen only once. The chain combines TRBV6-5 with TRBJ2-3; D possibly uses TRBD1 or TRBD2 (6 bases each). Trimming took off 8 bases at V and 1 base at J, with 16 bases between the two ends. The germline CDR1 and CDR2 sequences are MNHEY and SVGAGI. This CDR3 is built from 15 residues. The CDR3 loop reads CASSSRGAGTDTQYF. Written as DNA, the CDR3 is TGTGCCAGCTCCTCGAGGGGGGCGGGCACAGATACGCAGTATTTT.

This chain joins TRBV27 and TRBJ1-1; D perhaps matches TRBD1 (6 bases). The CDR3 extends over 14 amino acids. The germline gives CDR1 MNHEY, CDR2 SMNVEV (reference sequence). The V end was cut by 3 bases, the J end by 5 bases, with 13 bases between. The CDR3 DNA sequence: TGTGCCAGCAGTTTGGTCAGGGGAACTACTGAAGCTTTCTTT. Protein sequence: CASSLVRGTTEAFF.